Only a few counts were recorded for the clone carrying this TCR beta chain. Isolated RNA was reverse transcribed in full, so expressed TCRB transcripts were sequenced. TCRdb keeps only in-frame clones here, not all; method: immunoSEQ multiplex PCR. The data show approximately 470,000 clones, approximately 31% seen once. This record belongs to a study of beta chain features in type 1 diabetes. The sequencing sample was made of naive CD4+ T cells from blood. This TCR was recovered from a man between 18 and 35 years old in good health.

The CDR3, as DNA: TGTGCCAGCAGCTGGTTGACAGGGACGGGGACCTACGAGCAGTACTTC. This gives the protein CASSWLTGTGTYEQYF. The chain carries TRBV13 and TRBJ2-7; 7 bases agree with TRBD1. Germline V CDR1 and CDR2: PRHDT, FYEKMQ (reference sequence). The J segment lost 2 bases and the V segment lost 4 bases, leaving 11 bases of the junction unmatched. This CDR3 is built from 16 residues. Full variable domain (rest looked up from reference TRBV13 and TRBJ2-7): AAGVIQSPRHLIKEKRETATLKCYPIPRHDTVYWYQQGPGQDPQFLISFYEKMQSDKGSIPDRFSAQQFSDYHSELNMSSLELGDSALYFCASSWLTGTGTYEQYFGPGTRLTVT.